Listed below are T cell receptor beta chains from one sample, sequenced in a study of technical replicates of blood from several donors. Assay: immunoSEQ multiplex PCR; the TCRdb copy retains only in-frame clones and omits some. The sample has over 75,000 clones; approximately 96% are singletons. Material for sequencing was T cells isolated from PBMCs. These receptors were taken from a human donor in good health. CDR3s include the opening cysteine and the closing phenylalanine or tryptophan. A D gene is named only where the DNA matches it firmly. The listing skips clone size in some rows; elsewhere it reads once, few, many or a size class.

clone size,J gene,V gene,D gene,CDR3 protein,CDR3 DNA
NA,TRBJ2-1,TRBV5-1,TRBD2,CASSLIAGGIHNEQFF,TGCGCCAGCAGCCTAATAGCGGGAGGCATCCACAATGAGCAGTTCTTC
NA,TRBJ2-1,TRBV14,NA,CASSQGYAAEQFF,TGTGCCAGCAGCCAAGGGTATGCGGCTGAGCAGTTCTTC
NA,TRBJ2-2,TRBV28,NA,CASSPPQDWTPTGELFF,TGTGCCAGCAGTCCCCCTCAGGACTGGACTCCCACCGGGGAGCTGTTTTTT
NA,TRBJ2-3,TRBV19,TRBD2,CASSSSGNTQYF,TGTGCCAGTAGTTCTAGCGGAAATACGCAGTATTTT
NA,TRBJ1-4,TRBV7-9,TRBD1,CASSLTGSTNEKLFF,TGTGCCAGCAGCTTGACAGGGTCGACTAATGAAAAACTGTTTTTT
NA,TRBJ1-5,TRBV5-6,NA,CASSLAQGYNQPQHF,TGTGCCAGCAGCTTGGCCCAGGGTTACAATCAGCCCCAGCATTTT
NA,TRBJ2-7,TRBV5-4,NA,CASMKGAGSQTYEQYF,TGTGCCAGCATGAAGGGTGCAGGGTCCCAGACCTACGAGCAGTACTTC
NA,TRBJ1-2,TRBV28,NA,CASSFPDRHNYGYTF,TGTGCCAGCAGTTTTCCGGACAGACATAACTATGGCTACACCTTC
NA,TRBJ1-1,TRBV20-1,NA,CSASNQVEAFF,TGCAGTGCTAGTAACCAGGTCGAAGCTTTCTTT
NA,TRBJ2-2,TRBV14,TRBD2,CASRLAGDTGELFF,TGTGCCAGCAGGCTAGCGGGAGACACCGGGGAGCTGTTTTTT
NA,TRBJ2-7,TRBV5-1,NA,CASSLVPFEQYF,TGCGCCAGCAGCTTGGTCCCGTTTGAGCAGTACTTC
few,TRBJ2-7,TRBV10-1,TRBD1,CASSPGTAKYEQYF,TGCGCCAGCAGTCCCGGGACAGCAAAATACGAGCAGTACTTC
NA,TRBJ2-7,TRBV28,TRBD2,CASRLGTSASREQYF,TGTGCCAGCAGACTCGGGACTAGCGCCTCTCGGGAGCAGTACTTC
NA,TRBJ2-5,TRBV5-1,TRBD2,CASSVTSGVPAQYF,TGCGCCAGCAGCGTCACTAGCGGCGTTCCGGCCCAGTACTTC
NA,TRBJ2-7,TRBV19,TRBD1,CASSTAGTGYREQYF,TGTGCCAGTAGTACAGCAGGGACAGGGTACCGGGAGCAGTACTTC
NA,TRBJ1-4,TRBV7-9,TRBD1,CASSLRQGGNEKLFF,TGTGCCAGCAGCCTCCGACAGGGGGGAAATGAAAAACTGTTTTTT
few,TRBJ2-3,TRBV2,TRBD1,CASSRPGTGEQYF,TGTGCCAGCAGTAGGCCCGGGACAGGGGAGCAGTATTTT
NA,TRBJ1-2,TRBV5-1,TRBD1,CASSSTGANYGYTF,TGCGCCAGCAGCTCGACAGGGGCTAACTATGGCTACACCTTC
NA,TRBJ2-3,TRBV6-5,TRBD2,CASSYNGGAADTQYF,TGTGCCAGCAGTTACAACGGGGGGGCGGCAGATACGCAGTATTTT
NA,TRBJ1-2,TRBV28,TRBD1,CASSPGQGGGYTF,TGTGCCAGCAGTCCGGGACAGGGTGGAGGCTACACCTTC
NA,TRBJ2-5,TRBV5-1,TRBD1,CASSPGTGGQTQYF,TGCGCCAGCAGCCCTGGGACAGGGGGTCAGACCCAGTACTTC